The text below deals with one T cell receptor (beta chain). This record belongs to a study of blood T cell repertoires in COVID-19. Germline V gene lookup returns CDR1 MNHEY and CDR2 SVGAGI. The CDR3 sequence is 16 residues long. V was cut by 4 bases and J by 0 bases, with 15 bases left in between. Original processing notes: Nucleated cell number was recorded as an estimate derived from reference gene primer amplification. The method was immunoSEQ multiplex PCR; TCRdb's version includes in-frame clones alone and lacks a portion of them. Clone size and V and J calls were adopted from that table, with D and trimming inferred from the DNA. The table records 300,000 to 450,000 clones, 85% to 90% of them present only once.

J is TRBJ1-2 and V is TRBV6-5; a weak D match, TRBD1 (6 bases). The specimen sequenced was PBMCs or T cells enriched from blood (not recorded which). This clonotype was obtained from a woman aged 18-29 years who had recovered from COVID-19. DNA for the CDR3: TGTGCCAGCAGTTTAGGACAGCCTTCAGCTAACTATGGCTACACCTTC. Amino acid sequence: CASSLGQPSANYGYTF.